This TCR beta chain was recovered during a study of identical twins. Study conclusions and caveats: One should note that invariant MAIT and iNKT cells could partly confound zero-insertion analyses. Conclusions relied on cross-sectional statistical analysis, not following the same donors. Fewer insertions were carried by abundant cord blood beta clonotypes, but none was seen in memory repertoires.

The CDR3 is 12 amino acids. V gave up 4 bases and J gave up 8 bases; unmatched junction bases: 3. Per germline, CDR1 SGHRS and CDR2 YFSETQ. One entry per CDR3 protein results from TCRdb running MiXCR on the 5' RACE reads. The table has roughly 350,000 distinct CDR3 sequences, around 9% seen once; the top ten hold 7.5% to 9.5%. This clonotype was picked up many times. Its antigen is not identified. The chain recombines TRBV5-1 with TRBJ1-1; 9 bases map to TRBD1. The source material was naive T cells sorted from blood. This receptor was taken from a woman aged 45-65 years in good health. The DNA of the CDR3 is TGCGCCAGCAGCCCCGGGACAGGGGAAGCTTTCTTT. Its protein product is CASSPGTGEAFF.